What follows describes a single T cell receptor (beta chain). Germline CDR1 and CDR2: LNHDA and SQIVND (reference sequence). The CDR3 totals 19 residues. V was pared by 5 bases and J by 9 bases, with 29 bases between. This record belongs to a study of blood T cell repertoires in COVID-19. Original handling: Scientists estimated how many nucleated cells there were by amplifying reference gene primers. Produced via immunoSEQ multiplex PCR; TCRdb's table is partial and in-frame only. The DNA was the basis for D and trimming; V, J and clone size are from that table. The sample includes some 300,000 clones, approximately 89% of them seen just once.

The chain has TRBV19 and TRBJ1-6; D call uncertain. The sequenced sample consisted of peripheral blood. This sequence was found in a woman aged 25 to 39 with COVID-19, enrolled during active disease. CDR3 nucleotides: TGTGCCAGTAGTCTCCTAGGAATCGGGTACAGTGGAGGGAGTTCACCCCTCCACTTT. Protein: CASSLLGIGYSGGSSPLHF. The complete variable domain, with remaining parts taken from reference TRBV19 and TRBJ1-6, reads DGGITQSPKYLFRKEGQNVTLSCEQNLNHDAMYWYRQDPGQGLRLIYYSQIVNDFQKGDIAEGYSVSREKKESFPLTVTSAQKNPTAFYLCASSLLGIGYSGGSSPLHFGNGTRLTVT.